Reported below is one TCR beta chain. Its antigen is still unknown. Division of CD4+ cells produced a CD45RA+ naive subset and a CD45RA-negative memory subset. This was a deep-level run. When replicate PCRs were run on sorted subsets, they used around 200 ng DNA, about 30,000 T cell genomes. Method: immunoSEQ multiplex PCR; TCRdb's copy keeps in-frame clones and lacks some. Seen here are some 240,000 clones, under 80% observed once, and the top ten hold 11%. Germline V lookup: CDR1 SGHNT, CDR2 YYREEE (reference sequence). The CDR3 spans 16 residues. Trimming removed 0 bases at V and 1 base at J, with 12 bases between. The sample comes from a study of shared clonotypes between healthy human individuals. General study points: Among the subsets, naive ones generally showed larger estimated richness than memory ones.

This chain connects TRBV5-4 to TRBJ2-3; TRBD2 might be the D (6 bases). The source is a man aged 25 to 40 in good health. The sample was memory CD4+ T cells sorted from blood. The subset is: CD45RA-negative fraction. The CDR3 sequence: CASSLGGGGGTDTQYF. The CDR3 nucleotides read TGTGCCAGCAGCTTGGGGGGAGGAGGCGGCACAGATACGCAGTATTTT.